This T cell receptor (beta chain) was profiled in a study of blood T cell repertoires in COVID-19. Source study methods: For nucleated cells, counts were estimated from reference gene primer amplification. Some clones are missing from TCRdb's copy, which holds only in-frame ones; the method was immunoSEQ multiplex PCR. V, J and clone size derive from that table, while D and trimming were established from the DNA sequence. The table shows 60,000 or so clones, with roughly 86% occurring only once. Germline values: CDR1 KGHSH, CDR2 LQKENI. The CDR3 loop spans 17 amino acids. Germline trimming cut 6 bases from V and 2 bases from J; bases unmatched to any gene: 11. This clone turned up a few times.

The chain is built from TRBV18 and TRBJ1-3; TRBD1 matches 9 bases. Material: peripheral blood. This sequence was found in a man aged 55 to 70 with acute or convalescent COVID-19. The CDR3 loop is CASSPGTGIMAGNTIYF. The DNA for the CDR3 is TGTGCCAGCTCTCCCGGGACAGGGATCATGGCTGGAAACACCATATATTTT.